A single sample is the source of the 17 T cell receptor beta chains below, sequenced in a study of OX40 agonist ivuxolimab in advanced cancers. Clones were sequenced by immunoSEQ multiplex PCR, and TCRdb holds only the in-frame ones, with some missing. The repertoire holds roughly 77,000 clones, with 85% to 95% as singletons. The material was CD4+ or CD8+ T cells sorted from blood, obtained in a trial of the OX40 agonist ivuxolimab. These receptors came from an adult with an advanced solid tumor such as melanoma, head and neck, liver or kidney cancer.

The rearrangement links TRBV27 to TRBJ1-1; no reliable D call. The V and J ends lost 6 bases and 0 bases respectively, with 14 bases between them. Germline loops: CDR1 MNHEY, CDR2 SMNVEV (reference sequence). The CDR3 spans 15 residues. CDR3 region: CASREGVDLNTEAFF. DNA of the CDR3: TGTGCCAGCAGGGAAGGTGTTGACCTGAACACTGAAGCTTTCTTT.

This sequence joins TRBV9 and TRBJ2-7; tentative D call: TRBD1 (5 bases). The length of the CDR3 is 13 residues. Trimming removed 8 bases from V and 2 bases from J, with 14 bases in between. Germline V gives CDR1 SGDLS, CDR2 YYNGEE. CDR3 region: CARPTAPAYEQYF. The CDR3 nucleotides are TGTGCCAGACCGACAGCGCCCGCCTACGAGCAGTACTTC.

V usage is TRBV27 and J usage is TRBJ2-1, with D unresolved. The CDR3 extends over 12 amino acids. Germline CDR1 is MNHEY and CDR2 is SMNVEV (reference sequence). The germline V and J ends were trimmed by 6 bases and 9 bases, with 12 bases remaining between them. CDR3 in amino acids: CASSFVGGEQFF. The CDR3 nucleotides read TGTGCCAGCAGCTTCGTGGGTGGTGAGCAGTTCTTC.

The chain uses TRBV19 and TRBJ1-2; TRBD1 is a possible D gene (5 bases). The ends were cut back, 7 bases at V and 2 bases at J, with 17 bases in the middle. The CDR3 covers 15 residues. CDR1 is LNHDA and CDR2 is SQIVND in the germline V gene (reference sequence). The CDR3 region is CASTPGAGGNYGYTF. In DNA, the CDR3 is TGTGCCAGTACCCCCGGGGCGGGCGGAAACTATGGCTACACCTTC.

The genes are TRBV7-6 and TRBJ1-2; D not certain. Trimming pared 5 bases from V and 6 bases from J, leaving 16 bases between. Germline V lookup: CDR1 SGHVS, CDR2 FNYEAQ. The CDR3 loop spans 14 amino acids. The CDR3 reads CASSLHRGVDGYTF. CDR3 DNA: TGTGCCAGCAGCCTCCACCGGGGTGTCGATGGCTACACCTTC.

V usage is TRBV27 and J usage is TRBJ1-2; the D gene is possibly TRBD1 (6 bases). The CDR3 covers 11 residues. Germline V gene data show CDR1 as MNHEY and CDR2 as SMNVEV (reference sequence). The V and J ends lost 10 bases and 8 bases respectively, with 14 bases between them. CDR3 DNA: TGTGCCACCTTCACAGGGTTAGGCTACACCTTC. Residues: CATFTGLGYTF.

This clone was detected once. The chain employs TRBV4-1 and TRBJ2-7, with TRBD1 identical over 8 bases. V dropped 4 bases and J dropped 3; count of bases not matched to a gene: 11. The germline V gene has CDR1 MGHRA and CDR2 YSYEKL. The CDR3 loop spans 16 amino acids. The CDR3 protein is CASSPSREGTGYEQYF. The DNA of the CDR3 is TGCGCCAGCAGCCCAAGCCGAGAGGGGACAGGCTACGAGCAGTACTTC.

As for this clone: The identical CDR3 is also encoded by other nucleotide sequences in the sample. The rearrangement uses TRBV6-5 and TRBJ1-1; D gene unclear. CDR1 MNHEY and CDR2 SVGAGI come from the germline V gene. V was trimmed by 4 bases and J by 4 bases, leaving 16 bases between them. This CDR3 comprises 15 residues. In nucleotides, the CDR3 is TGTGCCAGCAGTTTTCCTACCCTATGGGGCACTGAAGCTTTCTTT. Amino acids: CASSFPTLWGTEAFF.

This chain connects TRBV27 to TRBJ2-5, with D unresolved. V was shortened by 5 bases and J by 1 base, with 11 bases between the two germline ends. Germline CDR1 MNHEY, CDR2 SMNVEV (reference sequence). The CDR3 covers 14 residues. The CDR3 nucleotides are TGTGCCAGCAGTCCTATCAACAGCCAAGAGACCCAGTACTTC. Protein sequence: CASSPINSQETQYF.

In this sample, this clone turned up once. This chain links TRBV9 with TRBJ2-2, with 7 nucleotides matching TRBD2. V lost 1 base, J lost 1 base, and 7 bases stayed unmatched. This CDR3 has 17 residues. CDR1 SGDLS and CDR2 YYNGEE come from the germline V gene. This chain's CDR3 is CASSVSREGMNTGELFF. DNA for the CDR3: TGTGCCAGCAGCGTAAGCAGGGAGGGGATGAACACCGGGGAGCTGTTTTTT.

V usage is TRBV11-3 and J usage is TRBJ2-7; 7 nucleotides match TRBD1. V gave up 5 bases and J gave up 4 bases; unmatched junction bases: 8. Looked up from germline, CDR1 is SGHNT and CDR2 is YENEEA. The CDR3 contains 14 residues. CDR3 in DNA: TGTGCCAGCAGCCCCTATGACAGGGCTTACGAGCAGTACTTC. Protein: CASSPYDRAYEQYF.

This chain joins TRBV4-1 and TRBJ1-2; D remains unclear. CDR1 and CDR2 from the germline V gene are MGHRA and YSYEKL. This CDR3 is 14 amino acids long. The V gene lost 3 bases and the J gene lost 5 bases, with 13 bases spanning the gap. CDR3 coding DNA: TGCGCCAGCAGCCACATGGAAGGAACATATGGCTACACCTTC. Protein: CASSHMEGTYGYTF.

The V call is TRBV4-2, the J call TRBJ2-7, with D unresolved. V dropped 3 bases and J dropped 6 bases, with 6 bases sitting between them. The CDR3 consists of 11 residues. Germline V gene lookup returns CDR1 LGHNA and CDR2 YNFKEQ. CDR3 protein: CASSHSAEQYF. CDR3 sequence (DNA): TGTGCCAGCAGCCATTCGGCCGAGCAGTACTTC.

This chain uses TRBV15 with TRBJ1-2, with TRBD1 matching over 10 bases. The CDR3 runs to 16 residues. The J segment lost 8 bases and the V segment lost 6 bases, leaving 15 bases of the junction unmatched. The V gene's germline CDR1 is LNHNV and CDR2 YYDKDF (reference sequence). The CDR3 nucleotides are TGTGCCACCAGTCCCGACAGGGGGCACGTCGTTTCGGGCTACACCTTC. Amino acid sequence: CATSPDRGHVVSGYTF.

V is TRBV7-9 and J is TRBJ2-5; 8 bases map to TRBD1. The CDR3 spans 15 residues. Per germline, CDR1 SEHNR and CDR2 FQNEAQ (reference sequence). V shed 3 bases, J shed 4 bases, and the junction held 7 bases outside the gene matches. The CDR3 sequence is CASSFDRGEVETQYF. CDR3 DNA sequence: TGTGCCAGCAGCTTCGACAGGGGAGAGGTAGAGACCCAGTACTTC.

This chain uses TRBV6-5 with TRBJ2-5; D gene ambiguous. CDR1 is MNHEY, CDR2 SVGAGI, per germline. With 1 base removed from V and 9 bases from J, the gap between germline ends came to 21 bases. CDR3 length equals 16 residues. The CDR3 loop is CASSYFRQDGSLSQYF. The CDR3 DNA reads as TGTGCCAGCAGTTACTTTCGGCAGGACGGCTCCTTGTCCCAGTACTTC.

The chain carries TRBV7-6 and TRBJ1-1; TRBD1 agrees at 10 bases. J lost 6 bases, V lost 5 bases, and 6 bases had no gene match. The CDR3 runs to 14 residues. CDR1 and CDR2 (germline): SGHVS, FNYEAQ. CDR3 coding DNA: TGTGCCAGCAGCCAGGGACAGGGGATCGCTGAAGCTTTCTTT. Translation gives CASSQGQGIAEAFF.